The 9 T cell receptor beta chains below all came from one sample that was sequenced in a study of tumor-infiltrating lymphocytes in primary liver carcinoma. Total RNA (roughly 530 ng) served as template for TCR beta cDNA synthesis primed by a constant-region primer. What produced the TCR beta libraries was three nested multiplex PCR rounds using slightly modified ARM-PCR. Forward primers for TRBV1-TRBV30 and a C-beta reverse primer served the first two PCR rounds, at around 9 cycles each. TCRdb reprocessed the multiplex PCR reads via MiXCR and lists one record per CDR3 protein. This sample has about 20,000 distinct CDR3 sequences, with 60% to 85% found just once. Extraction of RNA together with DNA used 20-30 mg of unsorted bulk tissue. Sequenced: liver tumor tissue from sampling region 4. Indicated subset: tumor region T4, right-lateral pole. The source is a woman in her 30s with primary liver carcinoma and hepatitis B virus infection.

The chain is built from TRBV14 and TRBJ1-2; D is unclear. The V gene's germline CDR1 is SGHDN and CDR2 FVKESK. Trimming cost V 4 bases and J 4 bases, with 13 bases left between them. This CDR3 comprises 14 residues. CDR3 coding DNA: TGTGCCAGCAGCCTAGGGAACAGCTCCTATGGCTACACCTTC. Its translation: CASSLGNSSYGYTF.

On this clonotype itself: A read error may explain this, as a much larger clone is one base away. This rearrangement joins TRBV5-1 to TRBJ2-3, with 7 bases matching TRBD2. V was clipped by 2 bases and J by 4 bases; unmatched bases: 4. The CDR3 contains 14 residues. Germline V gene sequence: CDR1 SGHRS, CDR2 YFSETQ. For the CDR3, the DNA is TGCGCCAGCAGCTTACGGGAGGCGGCAGATACGCAGTATTTT. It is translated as CASSLREAADTQYF.

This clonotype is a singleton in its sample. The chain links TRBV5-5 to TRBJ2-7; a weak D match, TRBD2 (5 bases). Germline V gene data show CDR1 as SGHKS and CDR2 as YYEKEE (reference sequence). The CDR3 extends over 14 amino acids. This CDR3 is CSSSFEQTIYEQYF. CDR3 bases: TGTAGCAGCAGCTTCGAGCAGACTATCTACGAGCAGTACTTC.

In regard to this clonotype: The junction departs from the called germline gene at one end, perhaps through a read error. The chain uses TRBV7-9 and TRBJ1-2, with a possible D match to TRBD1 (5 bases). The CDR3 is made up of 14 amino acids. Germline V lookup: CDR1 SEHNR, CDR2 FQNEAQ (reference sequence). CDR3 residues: CASILGGTSYGYTF. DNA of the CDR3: TGTGCCAGCATCTTAGGTGGGACGTCTTATGGCTACACGTTC.

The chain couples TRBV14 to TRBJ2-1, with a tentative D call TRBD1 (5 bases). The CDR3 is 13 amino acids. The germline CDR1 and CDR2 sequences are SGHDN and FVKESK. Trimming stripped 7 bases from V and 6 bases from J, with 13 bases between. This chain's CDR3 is CASNRNLLNEQFF. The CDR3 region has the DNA TGTGCCAGCAACAGGAACCTTCTCAATGAGCAGTTCTTC. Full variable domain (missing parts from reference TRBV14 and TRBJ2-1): EAGVTQFPSHSVIEKGQTVTLRCDPISGHDNLYWYRRVMGKEIKFLLHFVKESKQDESGMPNNRFLAERTGGTYSTLKVQPAELEDSGVYFCASNRNLLNEQFFGPGTRLTVL.

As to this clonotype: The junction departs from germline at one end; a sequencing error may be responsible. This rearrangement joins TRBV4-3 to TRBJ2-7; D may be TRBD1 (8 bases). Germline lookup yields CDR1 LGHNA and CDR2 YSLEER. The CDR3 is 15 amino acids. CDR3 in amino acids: CAGSQDRWTGREQHF. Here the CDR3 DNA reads TGCGCCGGCAGCCAAGATCGATGGACAGGGCGGGAGCAACACTTC.

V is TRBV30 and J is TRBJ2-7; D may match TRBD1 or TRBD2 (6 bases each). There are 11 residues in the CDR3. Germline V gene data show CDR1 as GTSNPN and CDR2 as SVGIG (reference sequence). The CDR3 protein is CAWRARGRFAV. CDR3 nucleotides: TGTGCCTGGAGGGCTAGGGGGAGGTTCGCCGTC.

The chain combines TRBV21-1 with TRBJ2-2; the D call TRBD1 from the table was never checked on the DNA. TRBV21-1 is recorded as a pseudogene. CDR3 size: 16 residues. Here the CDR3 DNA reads TGTGCCAGCAGCATGAAGGACAGGGCCCGCACCGGGGAGTTGTTTTTT. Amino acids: CASSMKDRARTGELFF.

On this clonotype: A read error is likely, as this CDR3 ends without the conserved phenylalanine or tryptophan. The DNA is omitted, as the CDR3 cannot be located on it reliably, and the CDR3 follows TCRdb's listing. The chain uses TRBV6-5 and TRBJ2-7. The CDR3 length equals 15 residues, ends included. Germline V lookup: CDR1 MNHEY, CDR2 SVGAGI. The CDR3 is CASSYKDSSSHELYI.